One sample yielded the 12 T cell receptor beta chains listed below, sequenced in a study of T-cell memory formation after mild COVID-19. TCRdb itself ran the 5' RACE reads through MiXCR, one entry per CDR3 protein. Here the sample spans approximately 500,000 distinct CDR3 sequences, around a quarter being singletons. The sample was PBMCs or a T cell subset sorted from them (not recorded which). These receptors were collected from an adult woman who had mild COVID-19 (a few samples of this study predate the infection). Cell type and time point are not known.

In its sample, this clonotype was seen a few times. In nucleotides, the CDR3 is TGTGCCAGCAGACAGGGGGCCCATCTTGGCTACACCTTC. It encodes CASRQGAHLGYTF. The rearrangement uses TRBV6-5 and TRBJ1-2; 9 nucleotides agree with TRBD1. The J segment lost 7 bases and the V segment lost 6 bases, leaving 6 bases of the junction unmatched. This CDR3 spans 13 amino acids. Per germline, CDR1 MNHEY and CDR2 SVGAGI.

The chain links TRBV12-3 or TRBV12-4 to TRBJ2-7, with 7 bases matching TRBD1. Trimming at V came to 10 bases and at J to 2 bases, leaving 8 bases not matched to a gene. The CDR3 is made up of 13 amino acids. CDR3 DNA: TGTGCCATCTCCGAGGGACAGCCCTACGAGCAGTACTTC. It yields the protein CAISEGQPYEQYF.

V is TRBV6-2 or TRBV6-3 and J is TRBJ2-1, with 9 bases that match TRBD1. Germline lookup yields CDR1 MNHEY and CDR2 SVGEGT. The V and J ends lost 6 bases and 3 bases, in that order; junction bases with no gene match: 9. The CDR3 is 16 residues long. In DNA form, the CDR3 reads TGTGCCAGCAGAAAATTACTGGGACAGGGCTACAATGAGCAGTTCTTC. It is translated as CASRKLLGQGYNEQFF.

The J gene is TRBJ2-4, the V gene TRBV2; possible D gene TRBD2, 7 bases. The CDR3 is 16 residues long. V lost 2 bases to trimming and J lost 5 bases, with 16 bases between them. The germline gives CDR1 SNHLY, CDR2 FYNNEI. CDR3 nucleotides: TGTGCCAGCAGTGAACCTAAGGGGAGGGGGGAAAACATTCAGTACTTC. Protein: CASSEPKGRGENIQYF.

The chain combines TRBV7-9 with TRBJ2-1, with 9 positions matching TRBD2. Germline loops: CDR1 SEHNR, CDR2 FQNEAQ (reference sequence). Trimming removed 7 bases from V and 6 bases from J; junction bases left unmatched: 13. The CDR3 extends over 16 amino acids. The CDR3 nucleotides are TGTGCCAGCATTCCCGCGGGGGGGCGCGACTTCAATGAGCAGTTCTTC. It specifies CASIPAGGRDFNEQFF.

This rearrangement joins TRBV5-6 to TRBJ2-3, with D tentatively TRBD1 or TRBD2 (5 bases each). Trimming stripped 3 bases from V and 0 bases from J, with 11 bases between. The CDR3 is 15 residues long. Germline V gene sequence: CDR1 SGHDT, CDR2 YYEEEE. CDR3 DNA sequence: TGTGCCAGCAGCTGGGGGACGGCTAGCACAGATACGCAGTATTTT. Protein product: CASSWGTASTDTQYF. Based on the CDR3 plus reference TRBV5-6 and TRBJ2-3, the full variable domain is DAGVTQSPTHLIKTRGQQVTLRCSPKSGHDTVSWYQQALGQGPQFIFQYYEEEERQRGNFPDRFSGHQFPNYSSELNVNALLLGDSALYLCASSWGTASTDTQYFGPGTRLTVL.

In this sample, this clonotype turned up a few times. Here the CDR3 DNA reads TGTGCCAGCAGGGTTGCGGAGTACGATACGCAGTATTTT. Amino acids: CASRVAEYDTQYF. The V call is TRBV6-5, the J call TRBJ2-3; D remains ambiguous. The V end was cut by 6 bases, the J end by 6 bases, with 13 bases between. Germline CDR1 is MNHEY and CDR2 is SVGAGI. The CDR3 is made up of 13 amino acids.

The V and J genes are TRBV5-6 and TRBJ2-7; the match to TRBD1 covers 8 bases. Trimming at V came to 3 bases and at J to 6 bases, leaving 20 bases not matched to a gene. Germline assignment: CDR1 SGHDT and CDR2 YYEEEE. The CDR3 loop spans 18 amino acids. The CDR3 region is CASSSTILRRDRLIEQYF. CDR3 DNA sequence: TGTGCCAGCAGCTCCACTATTTTACGCCGGGACAGGCTCATCGAGCAGTACTTC.

This clonotype has just one count. The V call is TRBV6-2 or TRBV6-3, the J call TRBJ2-1, with 15 bases aligning to TRBD2. The ends lost 5 bases at V and 12 bases at J; junction bases unmatched: 8. Germline CDR1 is MNHEY and CDR2 is SVGEGT. The CDR3 length is 15 residues. This CDR3 is CASSLGTSGRIRQFF. DNA of the CDR3: TGTGCCAGCAGTCTCGGGACTAGCGGGAGGATCCGGCAGTTCTTC.

The genes are TRBV7-2 and TRBJ2-1, with D tentatively TRBD2 (5 bases). Between the trimmed V and J ends, which lost 5 bases and 0 bases, there was a span of 11 bases. Germline CDR1 and CDR2: SGHTA and FQGNSA. The CDR3 length is 15 residues. The CDR3 loop reads CASSRLASSYNEQFF. DNA for the CDR3: TGTGCCAGCAGCAGATTAGCGAGCTCCTACAATGAGCAGTTCTTC.

CDR3 region: CSARGDRGIYEQYF. CDR3 DNA: TGCAGTGCTAGAGGAGACAGGGGGATCTACGAGCAGTACTTC. V usage is TRBV20-1 and J usage is TRBJ2-7; 9 positions match TRBD1. J gave up 3 bases and V 1 base, and 4 bases lay outside the gene matches. This CDR3 spans 14 amino acids. Germline V lookup: CDR1 DFQATT, CDR2 SNEGSKA (reference sequence).

The chain is built from TRBV7-8 and TRBJ2-3, with D perhaps matching TRBD1 (6 bases). Germline V gives CDR1 SGHVS, CDR2 FQNEAQ. V lost 5 bases and J lost 2, with 17 bases in between. The CDR3 covers 16 residues. This chain's CDR3 is CASSLLVGAITDTQYF. CDR3 nucleotide sequence: TGTGCCAGCAGCCTCCTGGTGGGGGCCATCACAGATACGCAGTATTTT.